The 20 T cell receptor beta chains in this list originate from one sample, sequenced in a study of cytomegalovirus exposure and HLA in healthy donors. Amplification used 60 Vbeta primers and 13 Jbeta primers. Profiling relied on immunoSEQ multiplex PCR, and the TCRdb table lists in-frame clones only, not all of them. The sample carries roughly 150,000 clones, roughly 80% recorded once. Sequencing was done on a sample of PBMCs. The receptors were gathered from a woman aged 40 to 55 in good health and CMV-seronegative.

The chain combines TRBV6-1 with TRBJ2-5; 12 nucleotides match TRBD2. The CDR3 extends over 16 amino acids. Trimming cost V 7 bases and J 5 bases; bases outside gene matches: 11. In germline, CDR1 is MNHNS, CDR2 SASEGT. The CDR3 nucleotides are TGTGCCAGCACTGACGGAACTAGCGGGGGGTGGGAGACCCAGTACTTC. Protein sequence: CASTDGTSGGWETQYF.

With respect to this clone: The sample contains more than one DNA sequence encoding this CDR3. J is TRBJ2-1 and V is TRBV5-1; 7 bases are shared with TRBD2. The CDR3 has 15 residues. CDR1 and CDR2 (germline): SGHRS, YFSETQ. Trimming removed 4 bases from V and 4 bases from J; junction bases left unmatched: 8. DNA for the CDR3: TGCGCCAGCAGCCAGCTAGCGGTCCCGTACAATGAGCAGTTCTTC. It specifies CASSQLAVPYNEQFF.

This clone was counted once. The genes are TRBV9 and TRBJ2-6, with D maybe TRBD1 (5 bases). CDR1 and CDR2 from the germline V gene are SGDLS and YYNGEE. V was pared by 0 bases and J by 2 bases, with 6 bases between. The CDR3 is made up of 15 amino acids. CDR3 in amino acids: CASSVEGAGANVLTF. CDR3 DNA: TGTGCCAGCAGCGTAGAAGGGGCTGGGGCCAACGTCCTGACTTTC. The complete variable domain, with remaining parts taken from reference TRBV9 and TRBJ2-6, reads DSGVTQTPKHLITATGQRVTLRCSPRSGDLSVYWYQQSLDQGLQFLIQYYNGEERAKGNILERFSAQQFPDLHSELNLSSLELGDSALYFCASSVEGAGANVLTFGAGSRLTVL.

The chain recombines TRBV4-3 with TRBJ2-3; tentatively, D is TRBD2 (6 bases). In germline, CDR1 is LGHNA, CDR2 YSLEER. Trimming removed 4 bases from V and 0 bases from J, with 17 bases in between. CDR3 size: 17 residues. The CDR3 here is CASSLGTSSPSTDTQYF. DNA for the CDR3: TGCGCCAGCAGCCTCGGGACTTCTTCCCCTAGCACAGATACGCAGTATTTT.

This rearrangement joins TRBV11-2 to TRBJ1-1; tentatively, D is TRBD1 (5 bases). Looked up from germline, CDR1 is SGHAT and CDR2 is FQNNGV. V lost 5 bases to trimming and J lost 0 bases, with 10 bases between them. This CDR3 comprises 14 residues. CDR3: CASSPRAMNTEAFF. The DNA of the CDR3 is TGTGCCAGCAGCCCCAGGGCAATGAACACTGAAGCTTTCTTT.

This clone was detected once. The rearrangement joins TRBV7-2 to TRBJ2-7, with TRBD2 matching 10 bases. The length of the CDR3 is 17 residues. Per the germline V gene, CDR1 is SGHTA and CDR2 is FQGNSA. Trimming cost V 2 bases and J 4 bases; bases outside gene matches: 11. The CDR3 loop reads CASSLNGKRGGLYEQYF. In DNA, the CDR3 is TGTGCCAGCAGCTTAAACGGGAAGCGGGGGGGACTATACGAGCAGTACTTC.

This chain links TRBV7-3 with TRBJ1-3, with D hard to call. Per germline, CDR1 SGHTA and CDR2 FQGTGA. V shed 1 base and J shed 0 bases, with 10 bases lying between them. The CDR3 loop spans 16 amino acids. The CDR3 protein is CASSLNPGGSGNTIYF. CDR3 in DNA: TGTGCCAGCAGCTTAAACCCGGGTGGCTCTGGAAACACCATATATTTT.

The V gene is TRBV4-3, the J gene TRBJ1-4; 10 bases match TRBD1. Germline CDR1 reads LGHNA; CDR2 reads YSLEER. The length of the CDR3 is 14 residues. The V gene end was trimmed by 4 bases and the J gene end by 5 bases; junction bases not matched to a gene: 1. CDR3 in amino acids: CASSRDRGNEKLFF. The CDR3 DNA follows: TGCGCCAGCAGCCGGGACAGGGGCAATGAAAAACTGTTTTTT.

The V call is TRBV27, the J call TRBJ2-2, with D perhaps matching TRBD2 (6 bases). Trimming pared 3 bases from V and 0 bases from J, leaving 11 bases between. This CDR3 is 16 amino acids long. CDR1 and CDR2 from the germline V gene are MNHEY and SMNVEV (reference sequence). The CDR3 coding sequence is TGTGCCAGCAGTTTTTCAGCGGGCGCGAACACCGGGGAGCTGTTTTTT. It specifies CASSFSAGANTGELFF.

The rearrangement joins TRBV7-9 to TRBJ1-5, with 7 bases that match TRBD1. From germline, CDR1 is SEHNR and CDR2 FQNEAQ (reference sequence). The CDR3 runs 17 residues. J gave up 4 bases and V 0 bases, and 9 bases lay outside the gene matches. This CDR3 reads CASSLAGGQVGNQPQHF. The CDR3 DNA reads TGTGCCAGCAGCTTAGCTGGCGGACAGGTAGGAAATCAGCCCCAGCATTTT. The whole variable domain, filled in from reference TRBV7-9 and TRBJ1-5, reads DTGVSQNPRHKITKRGQNVTFRCDPISEHNRLYWYRQTLGQGPEFLTYFQNEAQLEKSRLLSDRFSAERPKGSFSTLEIQRTEQGDSAMYLCASSLAGGQVGNQPQHFGDGTRLSIL.

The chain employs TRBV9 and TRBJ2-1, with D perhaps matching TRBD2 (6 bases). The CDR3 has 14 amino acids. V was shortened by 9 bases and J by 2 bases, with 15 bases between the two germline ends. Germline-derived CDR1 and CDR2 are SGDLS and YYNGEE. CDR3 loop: CATGRGPPYNEQFF. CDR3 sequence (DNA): TGTGCCACGGGGCGGGGCCCCCCCTACAATGAGCAGTTCTTC.

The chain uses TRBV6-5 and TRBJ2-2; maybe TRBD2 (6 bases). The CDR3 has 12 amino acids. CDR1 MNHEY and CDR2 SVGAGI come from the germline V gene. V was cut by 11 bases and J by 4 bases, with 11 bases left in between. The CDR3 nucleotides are TGTGCCGGAGGGACGGGCACCGGGGAGCTGTTTTTT. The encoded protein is CAGGTGTGELFF.

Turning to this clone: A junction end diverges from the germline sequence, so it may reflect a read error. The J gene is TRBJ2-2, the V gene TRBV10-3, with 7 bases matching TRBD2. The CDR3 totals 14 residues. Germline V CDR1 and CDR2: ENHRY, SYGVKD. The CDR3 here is CAINEAGDTGELFF. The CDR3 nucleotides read TGTGCCATCAATGAGGCGGGAGACACCGGGGAGCTGTTTTTT.

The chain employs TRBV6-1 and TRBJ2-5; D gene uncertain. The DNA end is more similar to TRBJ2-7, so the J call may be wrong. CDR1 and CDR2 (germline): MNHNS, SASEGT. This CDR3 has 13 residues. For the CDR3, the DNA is TGTGCCAGCAACACCGGGTCCTCCTACGAGCAGTACTTC. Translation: CASNTGSSYEQYF.

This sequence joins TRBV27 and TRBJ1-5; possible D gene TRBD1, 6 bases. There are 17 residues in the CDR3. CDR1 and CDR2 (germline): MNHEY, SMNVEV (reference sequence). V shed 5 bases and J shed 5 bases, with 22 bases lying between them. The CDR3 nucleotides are TGTGCCAGCAGTACCGCATTGGGACAAAAAAAAGATCAGCCCCAGCATTTT. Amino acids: CASSTALGQKKDQPQHF.

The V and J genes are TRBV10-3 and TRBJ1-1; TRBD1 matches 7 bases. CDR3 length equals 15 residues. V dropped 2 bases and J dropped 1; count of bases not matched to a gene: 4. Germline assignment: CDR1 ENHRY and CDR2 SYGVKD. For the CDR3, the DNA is TGTGCCATCAGTGAGGCAGGGGGTTGGAACACTGAAGCTTTCTTT. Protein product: CAISEAGGWNTEAFF.

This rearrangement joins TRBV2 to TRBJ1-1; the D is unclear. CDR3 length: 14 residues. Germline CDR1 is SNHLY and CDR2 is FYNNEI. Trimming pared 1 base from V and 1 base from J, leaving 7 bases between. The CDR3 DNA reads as TGTGCCAGCAGTGAAGGCGGCGGGAACACTGAAGCTTTCTTT. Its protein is CASSEGGGNTEAFF.

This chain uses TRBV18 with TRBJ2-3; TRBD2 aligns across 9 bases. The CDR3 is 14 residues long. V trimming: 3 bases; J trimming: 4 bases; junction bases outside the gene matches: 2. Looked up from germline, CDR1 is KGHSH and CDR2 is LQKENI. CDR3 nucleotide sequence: TGTGCCAGCTCACCGGGGACTAGCTCAGATACGCAGTATTTT. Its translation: CASSPGTSSDTQYF.

CDR3 sequence: CASSGDSPYGYTF. The CDR3 region has the DNA TGTGCCAGCAGTGGGGACAGTCCCTATGGCTACACCTTC. The chain recombines TRBV28 with TRBJ1-2; 7 bases line up with TRBD1. V shed 5 bases and J 4 bases; nucleotides not matched to a gene: 4. Germline V gene lookup returns CDR1 MDHEN and CDR2 SYDVKM. This CDR3 region has 13 residues.

The CDR3 region has the DNA TGTGCCAGCAGCTCGACAGTCTCTAACTATGGCTACACCTTC. It encodes CASSSTVSNYGYTF. This chain connects TRBV7-2 to TRBJ1-2; possible D gene TRBD1, 5 bases. From germline, CDR1 is SGHTA and CDR2 FQGNSA. The CDR3 covers 14 residues. V gave up 4 bases and J gave up 0 bases, with 9 bases separating them.